The 20 T cell receptor beta chains reported below all come from one sample, sequenced in a study of shared clonotypes between healthy human individuals (dated by TCRdb to 2020 to 2021). Receptor amplification or capture employed the immunoSEQ multiplex PCR assay. In TCRdb, the immuneACCESS table is reduced to in-frame sequences with V and J assigned. These tables do not hold every clone; where another copy was compared, an unresolved V gene accounts for under half, and the others remain unexplained. Across this sample there are fewer than 600,000 clones, with 60% to 85% seen only once. Of the sample, over 10% is held by the ten largest clones. Material: PBMCs. The receptors here all came from a woman in her 40s in good health. Some clones in this sample may be carry-over from other donors' samples.

This chain connects TRBV10-3 to TRBJ2-1, with a tentative D call TRBD2 (7 bases). There are 15 residues in the CDR3. V lost 4 bases and J lost 6, with 16 bases in between. The germline V gene has CDR1 ENHRY and CDR2 SYGVKD. For the CDR3, the DNA is TGTGCCATCAGTGCCATGGGGGGGCAGGTCAATGAGCAGTTCTTC. Its protein product is CAISAMGGQVNEQFF.

This clone was found a few times. Within the sample, other DNA sequences also encode this same CDR3. The V and J genes are TRBV27 and TRBJ1-1; D unclear. Germline V gene lookup returns CDR1 MNHEY and CDR2 SMNVEV (reference sequence). The V gene lost 5 bases and the J gene lost 4 bases, with 11 bases spanning the gap. The CDR3 length is 13 residues. In nucleotides, the CDR3 is TGTGCCAGCAGTCCGAGGCGGGGCACTGAAGCTTTCTTT. This encodes CASSPRRGTEAFF.

The chain has TRBV12-5 and TRBJ2-1; D possibly matches TRBD1 or TRBD2 (5 bases each). V lost 5 bases and J 8 bases, leaving 16 bases between the germline ends. This CDR3 has 14 residues. CDR1 and CDR2 from the germline V gene are LGHNT and FRNRAP. Written as DNA, the CDR3 is TGTGCTAGTGGTCCAGGGACGGGTAGCGATGAGCAGTTCTTC. It specifies CASGPGTGSDEQFF.

With respect to this clone: The junction and the germline gene differ at one end; a read error may be behind it. The CDR3 reads CASSLTRPYKQYF. The DNA of the CDR3 is TGCGCCAGCAGCTTGACTAGGCCCTACAAGCAGTACTTC. This chain links TRBV5-1 with TRBJ2-7; D is possibly TRBD2 (5 bases). The germline V gene has CDR1 SGHRS and CDR2 YFSETQ. CDR3 length: 13 residues.

The chain couples TRBV6-1 to TRBJ2-7, with D possibly being TRBD1 or TRBD2 (5 bases each). Germline lookup yields CDR1 MNHNS and CDR2 SASEGT. This CDR3 is built from 13 residues. V dropped 4 bases and J dropped 7 bases, with 14 bases sitting between them. The CDR3 bases are TGTGCCAGCAGTGGAGGGCAGGGATGGGAGCAGTACTTC. This encodes CASSGGQGWEQYF.

V is TRBV9 and J is TRBJ2-1; TRBD2 agrees at 8 bases. Trimming took 4 bases from V and 5 from J; bases not matched to a gene: 8. The germline V gene has CDR1 SGDLS and CDR2 YYNGEE. The CDR3 spans 15 residues. Here the CDR3 reads CASSQSGSGNNEQFF. CDR3 DNA sequence: TGTGCCAGCAGCCAAAGCGGGAGTGGAAACAATGAGCAGTTCTTC.

This clone was counted a few times. The chain joins TRBV25-1 to TRBJ2-1; D is unclear. From germline, CDR1 is MGHDK and CDR2 SYGVNS. The CDR3 is made up of 12 amino acids. The V and J ends lost 4 bases and 12 bases respectively, with 13 bases between them. In DNA, the CDR3 is TGTGCCAGCAGTGCCCAACGGGTGGGGCAGTTCTTC. Protein: CASSAQRVGQFF.

The rearrangement uses TRBV6-1 and TRBJ2-3, with 7 bases that match TRBD1. Trimming removed 7 bases from V and 5 bases from J; junction bases left unmatched: 9. Germline V CDR1 and CDR2: MNHNS, SASEGT. CDR3 length: 14 amino acids. DNA for the CDR3: TGTGCCAGCAAGGTATTAGGGGGCAAAGATACGCAGTATTTT. Protein: CASKVLGGKDTQYF.

This clone occurred a few times. V is TRBV9 and J is TRBJ1-4, with 8 bases aligning to TRBD1. Trimming took 2 bases from V and 7 from J; bases not matched to a gene: 7. The CDR3 has 15 residues. In germline, CDR1 is SGDLS, CDR2 YYNGEE. As DNA, the CDR3 is TGTGCCAGCAGCGTCAGGACAGGGATAGGTGAAAAACTGTTTTTT. Amino acid sequence: CASSVRTGIGEKLFF.

The chain links TRBV6-1 to TRBJ1-5; D call uncertain. CDR3 length equals 14 residues. Looked up from germline, CDR1 is MNHNS and CDR2 is SASEGT. Deletions cut 3 bases from V and 7 bases from J, with 13 bases between. The CDR3 spells CASSDQWGPQPQHF. CDR3 DNA sequence: TGTGCCAGCAGTGACCAATGGGGTCCCCAGCCCCAGCATTTT.

V and J are TRBV4-3 and TRBJ2-7; D is perhaps TRBD1 (6 bases). V was pared by 0 bases and J by 5 bases, with 14 bases between. Germline CDR1 reads LGHNA; CDR2 reads YSLEER. The CDR3 is 15 amino acids. CDR3 sequence: CASSQDRTEGHEQYF. The CDR3 nucleotides read TGCGCCAGCAGCCAAGATAGGACAGAAGGCCACGAGCAGTACTTC.

The J gene is TRBJ2-5, the V gene TRBV5-6; the match to TRBD1 covers 10 bases. This CDR3 contains 14 residues. V shed 7 bases and J 3 bases; nucleotides not matched to a gene: 6. Germline V gene data show CDR1 as SGHDT and CDR2 as YYEEEE. The CDR3 region has the DNA TGTGCCAGCGCGACAGGGGGCCTCGAAGAGACCCAGTACTTC. It translates to CASATGGLEETQYF.

The chain couples TRBV5-1 to TRBJ2-7; the match to TRBD1 covers 8 bases. V was pared by 4 bases and J by 3 bases, with 6 bases of the junction left unmatched. Germline CDR1 is SGHRS and CDR2 is YFSETQ. The CDR3 covers 14 residues. CDR3 sequence (DNA): TGCGCCAGCAGCCAGAGGACAGGGATCTACGAGCAGTACTTC. Translating it yields CASSQRTGIYEQYF.

The chain links TRBV6-6 to TRBJ1-6; 8 bases agree with TRBD1. Germline CDR1 is MNHNY and CDR2 is SVGAGI (reference sequence). The CDR3 consists of 13 residues. Trimming cost V 7 bases and J 8 bases; bases outside gene matches: 4. This CDR3 is CASMGGQDSPLHF. The CDR3, as DNA: TGTGCCAGCATGGGGGGACAGGATTCACCCCTCCACTTT.

V is TRBV9 and J is TRBJ2-7; 7 positions agree with TRBD2. V lost 4 bases to trimming and J lost 5 bases; unmatched junction nucleotides: 6. This CDR3 spans 13 amino acids. Germline V gene data show CDR1 as SGDLS and CDR2 as YYNGEE. The CDR3 bases are TGTGCCAGCAGCTTAGGGGAGGGTAACGAGCAGTACTTC. Protein product: CASSLGEGNEQYF. Looking up the rest from reference TRBV9 and TRBJ2-7 gives the full variable domain: DSGVTQTPKHLITATGQRVTLRCSPRSGDLSVYWYQQSLDQGLQFLIQYYNGEERAKGNILERFSAQQFPDLHSELNLSSLELGDSALYFCASSLGEGNEQYFGPGTRLTVT.

This clone appeared a few times. This chain uses TRBV5-1 with TRBJ2-6; D remains unclear. This CDR3 is 16 amino acids long. V gave up 1 base and J gave up 0 bases, with 8 bases separating them. Germline CDR1 is SGHRS and CDR2 is YFSETQ. In nucleotides, the CDR3 is TGCGCCAGCAGCTTGACGGCATCCTCTGGGGCCAACGTCCTGACTTTC. This codes for CASSLTASSGANVLTF.

The V and J genes are TRBV7-6 and TRBJ2-5; D ambiguous. V was shortened by 4 bases and J by 7 bases, with 10 bases between the two germline ends. Germline CDR1 and CDR2: SGHVS and FNYEAQ. The length of the CDR3 is 12 residues. The CDR3 reads CASSSSGGTQYF. In DNA, the CDR3 is TGTGCCAGCAGCTCATCCGGCGGGACCCAGTACTTC.

The rearrangement uses TRBV7-9 and TRBJ2-1, with D possibly being TRBD1 (6 bases). In germline, CDR1 is SEHNR, CDR2 FQNEAQ (reference sequence). The CDR3 is made up of 17 amino acids. The V end was cut by 5 bases, the J end by 5 bases, with 22 bases between. CDR3 DNA sequence: TGTGCCAGCAGCCCCAGTGTTGCTGGGGGCCTAAACAATGAGCAGTTCTTC. This codes for CASSPSVAGGLNNEQFF.

The rearrangement uses TRBV5-1 and TRBJ2-1; 7 positions agree with TRBD1. Trimming removed 3 bases from V and 5 bases from J; junction bases left unmatched: 2. Germline CDR1 reads SGHRS; CDR2 reads YFSETQ. The CDR3 consists of 13 residues. The CDR3 is CASSSGQNNEQFF. CDR3 nucleotide sequence: TGCGCCAGCAGCTCGGGACAGAACAATGAGCAGTTCTTC.

This rearrangement joins TRBV7-9 to TRBJ2-5, with 9 positions matching TRBD2. V shed 5 bases and J 4 bases; nucleotides not matched to a gene: 8. In germline, CDR1 is SEHNR, CDR2 FQNEAQ (reference sequence). The CDR3 consists of 15 residues. Here the CDR3 DNA reads TGTGCCAGCAGCCCGTGGGGAGCGGGAGGAGAGACCCAGTACTTC. Encoded protein: CASSPWGAGGETQYF.